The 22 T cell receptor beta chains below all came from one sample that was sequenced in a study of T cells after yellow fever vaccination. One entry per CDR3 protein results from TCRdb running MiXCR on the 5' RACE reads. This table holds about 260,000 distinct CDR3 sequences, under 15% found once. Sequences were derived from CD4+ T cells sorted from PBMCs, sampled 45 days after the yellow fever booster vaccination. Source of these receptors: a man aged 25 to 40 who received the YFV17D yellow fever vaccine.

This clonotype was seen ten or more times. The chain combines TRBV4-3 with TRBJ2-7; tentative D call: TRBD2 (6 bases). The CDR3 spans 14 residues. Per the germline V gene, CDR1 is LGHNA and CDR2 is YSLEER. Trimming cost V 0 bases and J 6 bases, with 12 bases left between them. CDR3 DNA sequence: TGCGCCAGCAGCCAAGACTTTGGAGGGTCCGAGCAGTACTTC. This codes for CASSQDFGGSEQYF.

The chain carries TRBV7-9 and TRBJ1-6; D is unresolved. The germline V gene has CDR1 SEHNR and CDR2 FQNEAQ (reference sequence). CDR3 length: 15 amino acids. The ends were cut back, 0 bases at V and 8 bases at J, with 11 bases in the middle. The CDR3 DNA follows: TGTGCCAGCAGCTTAGCGCGACTTCAGGATTCACCCCTCCACTTT. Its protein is CASSLARLQDSPLHF.

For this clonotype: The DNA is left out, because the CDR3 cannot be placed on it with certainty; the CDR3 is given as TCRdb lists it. The CDR3 spells CASSYSAVGHGNF. The rearrangement links TRBV6-2 or TRBV6-3 to TRBJ2-5; TRBD1, the table's D call, was not compared with the DNA. The CDR3 region is 13 residues in length, termini included. CDR1 is MNHEY and CDR2 is SVGEGT in the germline V gene.

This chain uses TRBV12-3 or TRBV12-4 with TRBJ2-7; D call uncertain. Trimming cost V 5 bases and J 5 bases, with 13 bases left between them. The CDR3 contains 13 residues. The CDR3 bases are TGTGCCAGCAGTCCCACCCATGGCGACGAGCAGTACTTC. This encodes CASSPTHGDEQYF.

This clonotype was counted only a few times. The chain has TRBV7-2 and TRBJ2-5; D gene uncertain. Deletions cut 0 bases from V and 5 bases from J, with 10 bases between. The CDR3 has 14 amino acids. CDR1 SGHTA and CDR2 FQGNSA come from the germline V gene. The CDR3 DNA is TGTGCCAGCAGCTTAGCGTTGGGGTCGGAGACCCAGTACTTC. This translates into CASSLALGSETQYF.

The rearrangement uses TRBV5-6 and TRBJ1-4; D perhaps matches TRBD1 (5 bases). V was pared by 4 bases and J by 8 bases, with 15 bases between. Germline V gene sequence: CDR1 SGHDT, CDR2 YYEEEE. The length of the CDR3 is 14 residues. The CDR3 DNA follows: TGTGCCAGCAGCCTGCGGGGGGTAAAAGAAAAACTGTTTTTT. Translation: CASSLRGVKEKLFF.

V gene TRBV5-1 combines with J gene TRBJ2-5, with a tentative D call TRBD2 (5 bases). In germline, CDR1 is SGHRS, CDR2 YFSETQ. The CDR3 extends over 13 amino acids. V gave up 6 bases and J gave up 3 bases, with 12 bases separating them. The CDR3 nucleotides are TGCGCCAGCAACCGGGATCCGGAAGAGACCCAGTACTTC. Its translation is CASNRDPEETQYF.

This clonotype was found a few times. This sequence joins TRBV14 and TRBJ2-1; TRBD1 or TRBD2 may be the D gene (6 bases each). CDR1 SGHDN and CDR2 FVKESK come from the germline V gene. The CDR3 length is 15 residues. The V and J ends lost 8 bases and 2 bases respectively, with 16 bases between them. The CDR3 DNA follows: TGTGCCAGCTCATGGGGGGCGGTCCCCTACAATGAGCAGTTCTTC. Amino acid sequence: CASSWGAVPYNEQFF.

DNA of the CDR3: TGCGCCAGCAGCGACACTAGCGGGCCTTACGAGCAGTACTTC. Translating gives CASSDTSGPYEQYF. The chain recombines TRBV5-1 with TRBJ2-7; TRBD2 aligns across 9 bases. The length of the CDR3 is 14 residues. Germline V gene data show CDR1 as SGHRS and CDR2 as YFSETQ. V lost 4 bases to trimming and J lost 4 bases; unmatched junction nucleotides: 6.

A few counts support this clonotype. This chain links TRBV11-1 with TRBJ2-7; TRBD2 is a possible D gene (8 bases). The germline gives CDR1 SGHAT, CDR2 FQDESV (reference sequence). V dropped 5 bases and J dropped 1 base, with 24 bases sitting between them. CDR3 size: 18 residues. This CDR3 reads CASSGRGYKAGVSYEQYF. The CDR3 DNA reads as TGTGCCAGCAGCGGCAGGGGGTACAAAGCGGGGGTTTCCTACGAGCAGTACTTC.

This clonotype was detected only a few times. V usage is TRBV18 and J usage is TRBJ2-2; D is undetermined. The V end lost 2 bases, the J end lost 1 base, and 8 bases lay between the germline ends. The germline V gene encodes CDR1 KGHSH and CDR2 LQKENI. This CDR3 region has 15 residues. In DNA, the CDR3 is TGTGCCAGCTCACCAGTCTACTTGAACACCGGGGAGCTGTTTTTT. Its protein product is CASSPVYLNTGELFF.

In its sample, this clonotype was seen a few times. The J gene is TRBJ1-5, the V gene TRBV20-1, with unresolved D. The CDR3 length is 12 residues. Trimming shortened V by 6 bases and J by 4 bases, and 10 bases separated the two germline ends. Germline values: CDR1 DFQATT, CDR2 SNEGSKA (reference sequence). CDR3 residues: CSAESGNQPQHF. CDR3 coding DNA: TGCAGTGCCGAGTCCGGGAATCAGCCCCAGCATTTT.

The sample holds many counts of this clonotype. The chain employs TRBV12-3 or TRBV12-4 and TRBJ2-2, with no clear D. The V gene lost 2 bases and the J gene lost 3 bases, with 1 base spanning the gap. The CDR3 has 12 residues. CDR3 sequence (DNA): TGTGCCAGCAGTTTATACACCGGGGAGCTGTTTTTT. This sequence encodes CASSLYTGELFF.

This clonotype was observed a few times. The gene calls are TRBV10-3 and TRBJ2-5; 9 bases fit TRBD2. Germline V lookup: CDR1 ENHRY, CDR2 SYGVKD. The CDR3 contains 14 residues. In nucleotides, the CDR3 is TGTGCGCCCGGGGGCGGGAGGGCCCGCGAGACCCAGTACTTC. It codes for CAPGGGRARETQYF.

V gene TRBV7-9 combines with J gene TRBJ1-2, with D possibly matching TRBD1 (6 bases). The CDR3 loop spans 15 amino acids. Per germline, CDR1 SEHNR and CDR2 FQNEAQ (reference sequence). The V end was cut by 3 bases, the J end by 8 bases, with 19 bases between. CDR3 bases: TGTGCCAGCAGCTTCCAGGGCAGGGGAGCCCGCGGCTACACCTTC. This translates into CASSFQGRGARGYTF.

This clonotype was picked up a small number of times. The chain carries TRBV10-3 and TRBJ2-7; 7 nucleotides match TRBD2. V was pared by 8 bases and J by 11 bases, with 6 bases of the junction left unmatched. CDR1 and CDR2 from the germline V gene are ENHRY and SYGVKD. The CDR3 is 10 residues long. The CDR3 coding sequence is TGTGCCATCGTTGCGGGGAGGGAGTACTTC. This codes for CAIVAGREYF.

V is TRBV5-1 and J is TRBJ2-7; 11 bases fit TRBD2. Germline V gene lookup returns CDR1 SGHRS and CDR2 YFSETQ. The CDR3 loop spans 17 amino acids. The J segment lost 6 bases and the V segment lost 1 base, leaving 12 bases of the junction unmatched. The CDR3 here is CASSLSASGRQQGEQYF. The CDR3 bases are TGCGCCAGCAGCTTGTCGGCTAGCGGGAGGCAACAGGGCGAGCAGTACTTC.

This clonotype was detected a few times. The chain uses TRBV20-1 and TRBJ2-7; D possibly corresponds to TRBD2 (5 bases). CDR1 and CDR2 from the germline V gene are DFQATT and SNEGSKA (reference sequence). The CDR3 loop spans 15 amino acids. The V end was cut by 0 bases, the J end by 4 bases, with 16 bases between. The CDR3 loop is CSARDSVTPGYEQYF. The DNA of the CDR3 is TGCAGTGCTAGAGATAGCGTGACCCCCGGATACGAGCAGTACTTC.

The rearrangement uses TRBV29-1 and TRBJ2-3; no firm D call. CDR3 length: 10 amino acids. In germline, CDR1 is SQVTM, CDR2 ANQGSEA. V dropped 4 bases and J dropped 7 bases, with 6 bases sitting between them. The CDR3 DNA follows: TGCAGCGTTGCCGACAATACGCAGTATTTT. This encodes CSVADNTQYF.

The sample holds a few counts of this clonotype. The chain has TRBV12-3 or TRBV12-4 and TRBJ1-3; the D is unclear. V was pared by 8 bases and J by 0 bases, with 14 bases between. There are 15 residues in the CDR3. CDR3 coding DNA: TGTGCCAGCGGCCAAGAGGAGATCTCTGGAAACACCATATATTTT. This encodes CASGQEEISGNTIYF.

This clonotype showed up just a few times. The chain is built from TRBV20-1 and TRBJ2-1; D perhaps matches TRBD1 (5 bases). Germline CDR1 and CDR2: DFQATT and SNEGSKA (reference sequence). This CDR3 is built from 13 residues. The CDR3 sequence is CSAPVRGYNEQFF. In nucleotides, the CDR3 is TGCAGCGCTCCCGTAAGGGGTTACAATGAGCAGTTCTTC.

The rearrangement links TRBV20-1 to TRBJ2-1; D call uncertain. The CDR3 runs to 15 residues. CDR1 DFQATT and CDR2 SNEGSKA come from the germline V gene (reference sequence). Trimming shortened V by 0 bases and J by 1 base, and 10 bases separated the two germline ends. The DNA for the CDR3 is TGCAGTGCTAGAGACCAAAGGCGTTCCTACAATGAGCAGTTCTTC. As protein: CSARDQRRSYNEQFF.